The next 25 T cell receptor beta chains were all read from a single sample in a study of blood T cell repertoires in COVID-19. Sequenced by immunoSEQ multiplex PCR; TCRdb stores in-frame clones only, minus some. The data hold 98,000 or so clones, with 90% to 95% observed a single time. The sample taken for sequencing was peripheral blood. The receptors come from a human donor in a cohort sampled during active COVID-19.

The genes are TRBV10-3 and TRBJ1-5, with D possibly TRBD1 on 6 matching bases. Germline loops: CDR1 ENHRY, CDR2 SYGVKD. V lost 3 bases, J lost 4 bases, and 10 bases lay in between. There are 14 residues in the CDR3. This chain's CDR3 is CAISDRGGNQPQHF. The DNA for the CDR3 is TGTGCCATCAGTGATAGGGGGGGAAATCAGCCCCAGCATTTT.

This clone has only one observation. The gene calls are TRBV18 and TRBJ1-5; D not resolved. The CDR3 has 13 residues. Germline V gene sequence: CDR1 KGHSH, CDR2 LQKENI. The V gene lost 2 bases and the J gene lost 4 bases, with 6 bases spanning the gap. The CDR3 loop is CASSPALNQPQHF. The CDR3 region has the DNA TGTGCCAGCTCACCAGCACTAAATCAGCCCCAGCATTTT.

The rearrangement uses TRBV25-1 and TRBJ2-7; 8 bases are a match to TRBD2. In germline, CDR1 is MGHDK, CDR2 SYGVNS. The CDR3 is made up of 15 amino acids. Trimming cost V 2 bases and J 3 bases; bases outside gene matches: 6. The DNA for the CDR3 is TGTGCCAGCAGTGAAGGGGTAGCGGGGAACTACGAGCAGTACTTC. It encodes CASSEGVAGNYEQYF.

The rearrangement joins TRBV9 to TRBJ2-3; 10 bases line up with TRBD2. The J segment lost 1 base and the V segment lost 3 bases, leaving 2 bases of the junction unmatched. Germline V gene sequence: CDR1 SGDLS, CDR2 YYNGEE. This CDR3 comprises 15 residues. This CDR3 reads CASSDGLAGTDTQYF. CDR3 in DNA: TGTGCCAGCAGCGACGGACTAGCGGGCACAGATACGCAGTATTTT.

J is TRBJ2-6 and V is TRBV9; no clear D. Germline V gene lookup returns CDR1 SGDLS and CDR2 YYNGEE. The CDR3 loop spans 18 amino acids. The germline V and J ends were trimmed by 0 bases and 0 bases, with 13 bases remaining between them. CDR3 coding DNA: TGTGCCAGCAGCGTAGGAGGAACTGCGAGCTCTGGGGCCAACGTCCTGACTTTC. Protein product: CASSVGGTASSGANVLTF.

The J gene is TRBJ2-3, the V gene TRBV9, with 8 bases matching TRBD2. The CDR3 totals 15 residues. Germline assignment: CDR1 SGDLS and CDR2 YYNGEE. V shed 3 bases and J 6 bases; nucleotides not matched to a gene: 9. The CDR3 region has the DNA TGTGCCAGCAGCGGAATGGCTAGCGGGTCGGATACGCAGTATTTT. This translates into CASSGMASGSDTQYF.

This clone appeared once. The CDR3 DNA reads as TGTGCCAGCAGCACTACTGGACAGGGGGCGTCAGGAGAGACCCAGTACTTC. This codes for CASSTTGQGASGETQYF. The J gene is TRBJ2-5, the V gene TRBV5-8; 11 bases are shared with TRBD1. V was pared by 4 bases and J by 4 bases, with 12 bases of the junction left unmatched. The CDR3 has 17 amino acids. CDR1 and CDR2 from the germline V gene are SGHTS and YDEGEE.

CDR3 in DNA: TGCGCCAGCAGCTTGGGACTGGAAGAGACCCAGTACTTC. Amino acids: CASSLGLEETQYF. The chain combines TRBV5-1 with TRBJ2-5; D is ambiguous. The CDR3 has 13 amino acids. V shed 0 bases and J shed 3 bases, with 6 bases lying between them. Germline V CDR1 and CDR2: SGHRS, YFSETQ.

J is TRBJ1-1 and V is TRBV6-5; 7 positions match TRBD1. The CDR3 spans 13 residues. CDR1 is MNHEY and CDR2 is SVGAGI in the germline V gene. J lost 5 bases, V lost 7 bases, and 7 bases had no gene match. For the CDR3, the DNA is TGTGCCAGCAACCAACAGGGGAGTACTGAAGCTTTCTTT. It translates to CASNQQGSTEAFF.

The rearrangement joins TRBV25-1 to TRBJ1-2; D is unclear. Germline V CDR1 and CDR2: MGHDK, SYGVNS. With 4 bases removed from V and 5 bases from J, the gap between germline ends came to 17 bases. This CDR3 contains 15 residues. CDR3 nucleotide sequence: TGTGCCAGCAGTGCCGACGTGGCGGCAACATATGGCTACACCTTC. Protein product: CASSADVAATYGYTF.

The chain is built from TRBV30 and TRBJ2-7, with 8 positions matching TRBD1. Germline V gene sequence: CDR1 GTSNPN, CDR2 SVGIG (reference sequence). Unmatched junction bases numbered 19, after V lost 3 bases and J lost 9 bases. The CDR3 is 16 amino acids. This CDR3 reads CAWSDLVGQGTLGQYF. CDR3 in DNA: TGTGCCTGGAGCGATCTTGTCGGACAGGGTACCCTAGGGCAGTACTTC.

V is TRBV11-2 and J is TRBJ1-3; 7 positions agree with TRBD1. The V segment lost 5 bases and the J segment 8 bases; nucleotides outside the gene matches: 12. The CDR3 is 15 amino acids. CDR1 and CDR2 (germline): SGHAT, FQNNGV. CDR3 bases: TGTGCCAGCAGCACTCGACAGGGTGTCGCAGACACCATATATTTT. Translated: CASSTRQGVADTIYF. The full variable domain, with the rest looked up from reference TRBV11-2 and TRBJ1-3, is EAGVAQSPRYKIIEKRQSVAFWCNPISGHATLYWYQQILGQGPKLLIQFQNNGVVDDSQLPKDRFSAERLKGVDSTLKIQPAKLEDSAVYLCASSTRQGVADTIYFGEGSWLTVV.

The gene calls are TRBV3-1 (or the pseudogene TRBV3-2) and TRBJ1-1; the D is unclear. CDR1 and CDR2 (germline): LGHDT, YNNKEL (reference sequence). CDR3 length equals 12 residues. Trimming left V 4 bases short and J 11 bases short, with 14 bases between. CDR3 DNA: TGTGCCAGCAGCCGAGGCTCGGGTGAGGCTTTCTTT. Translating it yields CASSRGSGEAFF.

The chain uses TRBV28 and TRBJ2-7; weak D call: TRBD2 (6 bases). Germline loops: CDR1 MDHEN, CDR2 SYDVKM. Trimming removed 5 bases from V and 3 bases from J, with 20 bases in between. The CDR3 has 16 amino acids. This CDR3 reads CASSLSRSGPIYEQYF. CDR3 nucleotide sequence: TGTGCCAGCAGTCTTTCCCGTAGCGGACCGATCTACGAGCAGTACTTC.

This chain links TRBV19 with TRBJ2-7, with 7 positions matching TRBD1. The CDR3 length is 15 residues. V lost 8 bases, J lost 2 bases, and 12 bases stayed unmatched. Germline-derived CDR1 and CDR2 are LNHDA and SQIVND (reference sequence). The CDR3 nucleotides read TGTGCCAGTCAGACAGGGACGCGATCCCCCTACGAGCAGTACTTC. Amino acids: CASQTGTRSPYEQYF.

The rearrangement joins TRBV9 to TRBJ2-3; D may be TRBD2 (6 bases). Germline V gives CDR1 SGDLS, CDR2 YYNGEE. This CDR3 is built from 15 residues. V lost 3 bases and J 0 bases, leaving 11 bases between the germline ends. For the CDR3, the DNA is TGTGCCAGCAGCGGTGGGGACTCTAGCACAGATACGCAGTATTTT. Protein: CASSGGDSSTDTQYF.

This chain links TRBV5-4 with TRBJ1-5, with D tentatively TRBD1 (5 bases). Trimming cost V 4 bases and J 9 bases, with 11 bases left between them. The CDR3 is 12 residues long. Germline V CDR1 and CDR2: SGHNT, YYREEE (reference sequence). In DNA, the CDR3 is TGTGCCAGCAGCGTACAGCAGGGGCCCCAGCATTTT. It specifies CASSVQQGPQHF.

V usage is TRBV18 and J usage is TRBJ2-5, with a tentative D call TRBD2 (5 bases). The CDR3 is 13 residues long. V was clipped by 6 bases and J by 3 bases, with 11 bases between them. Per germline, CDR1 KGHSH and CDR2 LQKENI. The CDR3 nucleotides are TGTGCCAGCTCCCTCGGGATAGAAGAGACCCAGTACTTC. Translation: CASSLGIEETQYF.

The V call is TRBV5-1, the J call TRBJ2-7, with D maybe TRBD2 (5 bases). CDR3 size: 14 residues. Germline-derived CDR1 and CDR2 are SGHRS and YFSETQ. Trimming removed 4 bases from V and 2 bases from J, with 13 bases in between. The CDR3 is CASSTRTGTYEQYF. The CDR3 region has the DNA TGCGCCAGCAGCACCCGGACGGGGACCTACGAGCAGTACTTC. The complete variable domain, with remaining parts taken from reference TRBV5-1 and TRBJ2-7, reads KAGVTQTPRYLIKTRGQQVTLSCSPISGHRSVSWYQQTPGQGLQFLFEYFSETQRNKGNFPGRFSGRQFSNSRSEMNVSTLELGDSALYLCASSTRTGTYEQYFGPGTRLTVT.

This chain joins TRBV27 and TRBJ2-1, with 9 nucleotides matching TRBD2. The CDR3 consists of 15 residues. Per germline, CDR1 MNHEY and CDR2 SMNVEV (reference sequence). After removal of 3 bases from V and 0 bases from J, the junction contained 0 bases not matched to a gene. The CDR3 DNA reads TGTGCCAGCAGTTTGACTAGCGGCTCCTACAATGAGCAGTTCTTC. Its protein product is CASSLTSGSYNEQFF.

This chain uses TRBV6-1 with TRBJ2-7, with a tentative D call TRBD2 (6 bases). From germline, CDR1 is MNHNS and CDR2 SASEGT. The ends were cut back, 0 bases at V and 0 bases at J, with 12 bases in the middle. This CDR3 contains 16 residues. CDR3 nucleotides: TGTGCCAGCAGTGAAGCGGGGAGGCTGTTCTCCTACGAGCAGTACTTC. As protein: CASSEAGRLFSYEQYF.

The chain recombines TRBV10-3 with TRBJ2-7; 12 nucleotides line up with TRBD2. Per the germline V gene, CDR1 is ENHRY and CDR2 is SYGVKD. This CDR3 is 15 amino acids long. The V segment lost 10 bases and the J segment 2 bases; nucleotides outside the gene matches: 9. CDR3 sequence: CATSVGLAGTYEQYF. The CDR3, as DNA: TGTGCCACCTCAGTGGGACTAGCGGGTACCTACGAGCAGTACTTC.

This CDR3 is CASSPPTSGGPNYEQYF. As DNA, the CDR3 is TGTGCCAGCAGTCCACCGACTAGCGGAGGCCCCAACTACGAGCAGTACTTC. The chain links TRBV6-2 or TRBV6-3 to TRBJ2-7; 9 positions match TRBD2. The V gene's germline CDR1 is MNHEY and CDR2 SVGEGT. The CDR3 loop spans 17 amino acids. J was trimmed by 3 bases and V by 5 bases; bases with no gene match: 14.

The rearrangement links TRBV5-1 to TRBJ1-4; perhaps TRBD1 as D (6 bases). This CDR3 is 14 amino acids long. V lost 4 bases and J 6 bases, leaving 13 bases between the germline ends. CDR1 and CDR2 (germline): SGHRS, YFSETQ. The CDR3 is CASSPDSSYEKLFF. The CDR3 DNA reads TGCGCCAGCAGCCCGGACAGTAGTTATGAAAAACTGTTTTTT.

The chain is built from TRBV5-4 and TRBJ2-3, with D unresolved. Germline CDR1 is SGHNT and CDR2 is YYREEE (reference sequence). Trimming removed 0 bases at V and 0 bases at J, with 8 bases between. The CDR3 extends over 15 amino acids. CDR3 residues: CASSLVMASTDTQYF. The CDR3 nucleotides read TGTGCCAGCAGCTTGGTCATGGCTAGCACAGATACGCAGTATTTT.